Following are 21 T cell receptor beta chains from one sample sequenced in a study of cytomegalovirus exposure and HLA in healthy donors. Primers: 60 Vbeta forward and 13 Jbeta reverse. Profiled with immunoSEQ multiplex PCR; TCRdb holds only in-frame clones, not every one. Counted here are 100,000 or so clones, around four fifths occurring once; the ten biggest clones make up 4.1%. Sequencing was performed on PBMCs. These receptors all stem from a man aged 35-49 years in good health and CMV-seronegative.

The chain couples TRBV4-2 to TRBJ2-3; 9 bases line up with TRBD2. The trim removed 0 bases at V and 8 bases at J, leaving 6 bases unmatched. Germline assignment: CDR1 LGHNA and CDR2 YNFKEQ. The CDR3 consists of 15 residues. Here the CDR3 reads CASSQDNSGGGTQYF. The CDR3 coding sequence is TGTGCCAGCAGCCAAGATAATAGCGGGGGAGGTACGCAGTATTTT.

CDR3 in amino acids: CATPNEQYF. CDR3 in DNA: TGTGCCACCCCAAACGAGCAGTACTTC. The chain is built from TRBV14 and TRBJ2-7, with D uncertain. The CDR3 has 9 amino acids. Germline V lookup: CDR1 SGHDN, CDR2 FVKESK. Trimming removed 10 bases from V and 5 bases from J, with 6 bases in between. Looking up the rest from reference TRBV14 and TRBJ2-7 gives the full variable domain: EAGVTQFPSHSVIEKGQTVTLRCDPISGHDNLYWYRRVMGKEIKFLLHFVKESKQDESGMPNNRFLAERTGGTYSTLKVQPAELEDSGVYFCATPNEQYFGPGTRLTVT.

This clone has a handful of counts. The CDR3 DNA reads as TGTGCCAGCAGTGAGACTAGCGGCACAGATACGCAGTATTTT. It yields the protein CASSETSGTDTQYF. The gene calls are TRBV6-4 and TRBJ2-3; 8 nucleotides align to TRBD2. In germline, CDR1 is MRHNA, CDR2 SNTAGT. The V gene end was trimmed by 3 bases and the J gene end by 1 base; junction bases not matched to a gene: 0. The CDR3 sequence is 14 residues long.

The chain recombines TRBV7-9 with TRBJ1-4; 7 positions agree with TRBD1. This CDR3 has 16 amino acids. J gave up 3 bases and V 2 bases, and 6 bases lay outside the gene matches. Germline CDR1 and CDR2: SEHNR and FQNEAQ (reference sequence). The CDR3 DNA reads as TGTGCCAGCAGCTTAAGGGACAGTGCTTCTAATGAAAAACTGTTTTTT. Its translation: CASSLRDSASNEKLFF.

This clone has a handful of counts. This chain uses TRBV7-2 with TRBJ2-2; 7 bases agree with TRBD2. The junction had 5 bases not matched to a gene; V was cut back by 5 bases and J by 5 bases. The CDR3 totals 14 residues. Per germline, CDR1 SGHTA and CDR2 FQGNSA. The CDR3 DNA follows: TGTGCCAGCAGCCGGACTAGGACTACCGGGGAGCTGTTTTTT. Translation: CASSRTRTTGELFF.

The sample holds one count of this clone. In nucleotides, the CDR3 is TGTGCCAGCAGCACTGCGACTGGGGCCAACGTCCTGACTTTC. Translation gives CASSTATGANVLTF. The rearrangement links TRBV7-3 to TRBJ2-6; no firm D call. Trimming left V 5 bases short and J 2 bases short, with 7 bases between. This CDR3 has 14 residues. Germline V gene lookup returns CDR1 SGHTA and CDR2 FQGTGA.

V is TRBV12-5 and J is TRBJ2-3, with D possibly TRBD2 on 7 matching bases. This CDR3 region has 13 residues. V was clipped by 4 bases and J by 4 bases, with 9 bases between them. The germline gives CDR1 LGHNT, CDR2 FRNRAP. CDR3 in DNA: TGTGCTAGTGGTTGGGGGGGCGCAGATACGCAGTATTTT. Encoded protein: CASGWGGADTQYF.

V is TRBV29-1 and J is TRBJ1-1, with 7 bases identical to TRBD1. The V gene end was trimmed by 4 bases and the J gene end by 5 bases; junction bases not matched to a gene: 10. Germline V gives CDR1 SQVTM, CDR2 ANQGSEA. The CDR3 is 14 amino acids. The CDR3: CSVGQGVFKTEAFF. The DNA of the CDR3 is TGCAGCGTTGGGCAGGGGGTCTTTAAGACTGAAGCTTTCTTT.

The rearrangement joins TRBV28 to TRBJ1-3; 7 bases match TRBD1. Trimming took 5 bases from V and 1 from J; bases not matched to a gene: 2. CDR1 is MDHEN and CDR2 is SYDVKM in the germline V gene. This CDR3 comprises 14 residues. The CDR3 reads CASSLQGSGNTIYF. CDR3 coding DNA: TGTGCCAGCAGTCTACAGGGGTCTGGAAACACCATATATTTT.

CDR3 DNA: TGTGCCACCAGCAGAGAAAAACAGGGGGTCTGGGAGCAGTACTTC. This translates into CATSREKQGVWEQYF. V gene TRBV15 combines with J gene TRBJ2-7; TRBD1 agrees at 8 bases. In germline, CDR1 is LNHNV, CDR2 YYDKDF (reference sequence). CDR3 length equals 15 residues. J lost 7 bases, V lost 0 bases, and 8 bases had no gene match. The full variable domain, in which reference TRBV15 and TRBJ2-7 provide the parts outside the CDR3, is DAMVIQNPRYQVTQFGKPVTLSCSQTLNHNVMYWYQQKSSQAPKLLFHYYDKDFNNEADTPDNFQSRRPNTSFCFLDIRSPGLGDTAMYLCATSREKQGVWEQYFGPGTRLTVT.

This clone showed up just a few times. This chain uses TRBV10-3 with TRBJ1-5; TRBD1 aligns across 7 bases. V lost 6 bases to trimming and J lost 7 bases; unmatched junction nucleotides: 6. This CDR3 comprises 13 residues. Germline V gene sequence: CDR1 ENHRY, CDR2 SYGVKD. The CDR3 region has the DNA TGTGCCATCAGCGACAGGGAAACACAGCCCCAGCATTTT. Protein sequence: CAISDRETQPQHF.

This clone was seen more than once but under ten times. This chain links TRBV6-5 with TRBJ1-2, with D hard to call. The CDR3 spans 12 residues. Germline lookup yields CDR1 MNHEY and CDR2 SVGAGI. The V gene lost 2 bases and the J gene lost 8 bases, with 9 bases spanning the gap. The CDR3 reads CASSYPTGGYTF. The CDR3 region has the DNA TGTGCCAGCAGTTACCCTACGGGGGGCTACACCTTC.

As concerns this clone: Compared with germline, one end of the junction differs, possibly owing to a read error. This chain uses TRBV7-9 with TRBJ2-7; 11 positions agree with TRBD1. Looked up from germline, CDR1 is SEHNR and CDR2 is FQNEAQ (reference sequence). The CDR3 consists of 16 residues. The CDR3 is CSSSDSGTGGNREQYF. The CDR3, as DNA: TGTTCCAGCAGCGATTCCGGGACAGGGGGGAATCGCGAGCAGTACTTC.

This sequence joins TRBV4-3 and TRBJ1-6; D gene ambiguous. Trimming took 4 bases from V and 8 from J, leaving 18 bases between them. The germline V gene encodes CDR1 LGHNA and CDR2 YSLEER. This CDR3 spans 16 amino acids. This CDR3 is CASSRESGILHSPLHF. The CDR3 region has the DNA TGCGCCAGCAGCCGAGAGTCAGGAATCCTCCATTCACCCCTCCACTTT.

The rearrangement joins TRBV6-6 to TRBJ1-1; D is undetermined. Trimming took off 2 bases at V and 0 bases at J, with 7 bases between the two ends. CDR1 MNHNY and CDR2 SVGAGI come from the germline V gene (reference sequence). The CDR3 totals 14 residues. The CDR3 DNA sequence: TGTGCCAGCAGTTACGAGGGAATGAACACTGAAGCTTTCTTT. Translation: CASSYEGMNTEAFF.

This chain connects TRBV25-1 to TRBJ1-4, with TRBD1 matching over 9 bases. The junction had 11 bases not matched to a gene; V was cut back by 8 bases and J by 7 bases. Germline values: CDR1 MGHDK, CDR2 SYGVNS. The CDR3 contains 15 residues. CDR3 in DNA: TGTGCCAGCGCCGGCACAGGGGGCGCAGGTGAAAAACTGTTTTTT. Amino acid sequence: CASAGTGGAGEKLFF.

This clone was recorded a few times. This chain uses TRBV7-2 with TRBJ2-7; D unclear. CDR1 is SGHTA, CDR2 FQGNSA, per germline. V lost 1 base and J lost 0, with 10 bases in between. The CDR3 has 15 residues. This CDR3 reads CASSLGHAFSYEQYV. The CDR3 DNA sequence: TGTGCCAGCAGCTTAGGACATGCATTCTCCTACGAGCAGTACGTC.

The chain employs TRBV30 and TRBJ2-7; 8 nucleotides line up with TRBD1. V gave up 3 bases and J gave up 0 bases; unmatched junction bases: 10. CDR1 GTSNPN and CDR2 SVGIG come from the germline V gene (reference sequence). The length of the CDR3 is 16 residues. Here the CDR3 reads CAWSQGWTGSSYEQYF. CDR3 bases: TGTGCCTGGAGCCAGGGGTGGACAGGGAGCTCCTACGAGCAGTACTTC.

The genes are TRBV7-3 and TRBJ2-2; 8 positions agree with TRBD2. Germline V lookup: CDR1 SGHTA, CDR2 FQGTGA. After removal of 1 base from V and 2 bases from J, the junction contained 3 bases not matched to a gene. The CDR3 extends over 16 amino acids. CDR3 bases: TGTGCCAGCAGCTTAAGCGGGGGGTCAAACACCGGGGAGCTGTTTTTT. Its protein product is CASSLSGGSNTGELFF.

This clone was counted only a few times. The genes are TRBV4-1 and TRBJ2-5; 7 nucleotides line up with TRBD1. TRBJ2-7 explains the end of the DNA better; the J call may be wrong. In germline, CDR1 is MGHRA, CDR2 YSYEKL. The CDR3 totals 15 residues. CDR3 sequence (DNA): TGCGCCAGCAGCCAGCCCTGGGGGCAGGGGGACGAGCAGTACTTC. Its protein product is CASSQPWGQGDEQYF.

The V call is TRBV6-1, the J call TRBJ1-4, with D perhaps matching TRBD1 (5 bases). V was cut by 7 bases and J by 2 bases, with 14 bases left in between. The CDR3 consists of 15 residues. Germline V gene sequence: CDR1 MNHNS, CDR2 SASEGT. As DNA, the CDR3 is TGTGCCAGCACCCGGGGGTGGGAGACTAATGAAAAACTGTTTTTT. Encoded protein: CASTRGWETNEKLFF.